Reported below is one T cell receptor (beta chain). Its specificity is unknown. The sample's time point: sample taken at primary tumor resection. The cohort: over 70 early-stage, untreated non-small cell lung cancer patients. From tumor, nontumor lung or frozen PBMC, whole RNA was taken unsorted for sequencing. This sample was taken from a study of spatial heterogeneity in lung cancer. In the study overall: Alpha-chain sequences were consistently detected in smaller numbers than beta-chain sequences. Within tumor regions, the number of TCR transcripts tracked closely with a T cell module score obtained from matched bulk RNA-seq.

Findings and limits, study-wide: Tumor mutation counts were tracked by expanded intratumoral alpha and beta TCR counts.

TCRdb passed the 5' RACE reads through MiXCR, listing each CDR3 protein once. The sample consists of thousands of distinct CDR3 sequences, 27% of them appearing once. This receptor was obtained from a male donor with early-stage non-small cell lung cancer. This sample comprised lung tumor tissue, obtained at surgery.

The CDR3 DNA sequence: TGTGCCAGCAGCCAGGATCTCATCAGTACCAATGAGCAGTTCTTC. Encoded protein: CASSQDLISTNEQFF. The chain recombines TRBV3-1 with TRBJ2-1, with D unclear. Germline values: CDR1 LGHDT, CDR2 YNNKEL (reference sequence). V was cut by 3 bases and J by 6 bases, with 15 bases left in between. This CDR3 comprises 15 residues.